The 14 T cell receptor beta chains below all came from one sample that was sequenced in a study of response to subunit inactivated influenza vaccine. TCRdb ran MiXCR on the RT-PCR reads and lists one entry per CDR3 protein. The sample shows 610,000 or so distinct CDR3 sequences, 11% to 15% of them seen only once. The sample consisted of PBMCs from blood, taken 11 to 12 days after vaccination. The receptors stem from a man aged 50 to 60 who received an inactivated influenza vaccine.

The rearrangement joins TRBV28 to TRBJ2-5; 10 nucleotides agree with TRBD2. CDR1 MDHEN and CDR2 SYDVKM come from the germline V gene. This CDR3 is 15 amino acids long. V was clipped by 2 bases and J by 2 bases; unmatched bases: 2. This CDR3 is CASSLLAGVQETQYF. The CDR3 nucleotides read TGTGCCAGCAGTTTACTAGCGGGAGTGCAAGAGACCCAGTACTTC.

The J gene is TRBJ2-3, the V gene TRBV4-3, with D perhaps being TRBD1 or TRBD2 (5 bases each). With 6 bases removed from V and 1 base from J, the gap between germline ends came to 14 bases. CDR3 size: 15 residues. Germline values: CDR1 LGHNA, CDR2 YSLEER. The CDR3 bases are TGCGCCAGCAGTTTGTGGGGGTCCGGCACAGATACGCAGTATTTT. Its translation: CASSLWGSGTDTQYF.

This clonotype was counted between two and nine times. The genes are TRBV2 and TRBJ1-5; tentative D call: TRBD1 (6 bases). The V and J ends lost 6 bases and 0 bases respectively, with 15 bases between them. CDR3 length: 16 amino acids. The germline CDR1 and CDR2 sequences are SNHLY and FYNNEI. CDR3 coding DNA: TGTGCCAGCAGCGGGACACCCGGTTATAGCAATCAGCCCCAGCATTTT. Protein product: CASSGTPGYSNQPQHF.

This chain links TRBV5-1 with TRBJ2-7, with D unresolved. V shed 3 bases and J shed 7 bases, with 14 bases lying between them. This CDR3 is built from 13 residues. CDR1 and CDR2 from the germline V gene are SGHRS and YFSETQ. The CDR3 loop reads CASSSGSLGEQYF. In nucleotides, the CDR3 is TGCGCCAGCAGCTCCGGGTCCCTTGGTGAGCAGTACTTC. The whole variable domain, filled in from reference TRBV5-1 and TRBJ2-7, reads KAGVTQTPRYLIKTRGQQVTLSCSPISGHRSVSWYQQTPGQGLQFLFEYFSETQRNKGNFPGRFSGRQFSNSRSEMNVSTLELGDSALYLCASSSGSLGEQYFGPGTRLTVT.

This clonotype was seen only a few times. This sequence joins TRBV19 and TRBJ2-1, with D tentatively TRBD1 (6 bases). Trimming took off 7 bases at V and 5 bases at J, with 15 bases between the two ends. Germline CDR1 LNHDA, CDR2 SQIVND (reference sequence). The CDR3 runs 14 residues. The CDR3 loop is CASKDGTLDNEQFF. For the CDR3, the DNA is TGTGCCAGTAAGGATGGGACACTAGACAATGAGCAGTTCTTC. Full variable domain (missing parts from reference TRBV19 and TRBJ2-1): DGGITQSPKYLFRKEGQNVTLSCEQNLNHDAMYWYRQDPGQGLRLIYYSQIVNDFQKGDIAEGYSVSREKKESFPLTVTSAQKNPTAFYLCASKDGTLDNEQFFGPGTRLTVL.

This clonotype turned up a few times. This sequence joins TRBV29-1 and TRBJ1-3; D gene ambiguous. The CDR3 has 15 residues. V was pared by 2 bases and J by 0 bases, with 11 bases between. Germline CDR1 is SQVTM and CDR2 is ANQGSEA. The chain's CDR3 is CSVETVTNSGNTIYF. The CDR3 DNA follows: TGCAGCGTTGAAACAGTCACCAACTCTGGAAACACCATATATTTT.

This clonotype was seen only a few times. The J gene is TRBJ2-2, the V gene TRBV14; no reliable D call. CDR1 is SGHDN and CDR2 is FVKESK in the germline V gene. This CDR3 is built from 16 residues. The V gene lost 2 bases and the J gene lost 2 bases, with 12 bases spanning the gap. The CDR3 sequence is CASSQRRTLNTGELFF. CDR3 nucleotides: TGTGCCAGCAGCCAACGTAGGACCCTCAACACCGGGGAGCTGTTTTTT.

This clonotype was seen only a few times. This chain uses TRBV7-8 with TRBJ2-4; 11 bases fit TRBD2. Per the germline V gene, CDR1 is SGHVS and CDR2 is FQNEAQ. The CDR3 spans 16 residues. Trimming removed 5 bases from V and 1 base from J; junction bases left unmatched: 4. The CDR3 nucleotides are TGTGCCAGCAGCCTCCGGACTAGCGGGGCCAAAAACATTCAGTACTTC. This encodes CASSLRTSGAKNIQYF.

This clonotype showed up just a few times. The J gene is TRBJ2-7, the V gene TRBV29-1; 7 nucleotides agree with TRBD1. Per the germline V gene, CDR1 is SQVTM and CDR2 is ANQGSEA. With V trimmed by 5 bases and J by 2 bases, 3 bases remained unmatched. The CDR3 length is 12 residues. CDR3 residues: CSVTGTAYEQYF. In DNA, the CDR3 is TGCAGCGTTACCGGGACAGCCTACGAGCAGTACTTC.

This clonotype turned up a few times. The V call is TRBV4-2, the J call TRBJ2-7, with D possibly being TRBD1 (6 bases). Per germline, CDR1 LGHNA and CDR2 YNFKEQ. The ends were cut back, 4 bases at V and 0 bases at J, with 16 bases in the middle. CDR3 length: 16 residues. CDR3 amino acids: CASSRPGQFSSYEQYF. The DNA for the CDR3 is TGTGCCAGCAGCCGACCCGGACAGTTCAGCTCCTACGAGCAGTACTTC.

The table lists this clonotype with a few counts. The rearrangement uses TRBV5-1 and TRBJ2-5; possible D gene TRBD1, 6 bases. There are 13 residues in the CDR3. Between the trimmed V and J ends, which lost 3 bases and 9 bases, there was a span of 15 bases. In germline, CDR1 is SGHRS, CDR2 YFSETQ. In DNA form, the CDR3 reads TGCGCCAGCAGCTATGGGGGCCAGCCGGCCCAGTACTTC. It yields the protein CASSYGGQPAQYF. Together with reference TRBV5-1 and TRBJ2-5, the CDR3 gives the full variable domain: KAGVTQTPRYLIKTRGQQVTLSCSPISGHRSVSWYQQTPGQGLQFLFEYFSETQRNKGNFPGRFSGRQFSNSRSEMNVSTLELGDSALYLCASSYGGQPAQYFGPGTRLLVL.

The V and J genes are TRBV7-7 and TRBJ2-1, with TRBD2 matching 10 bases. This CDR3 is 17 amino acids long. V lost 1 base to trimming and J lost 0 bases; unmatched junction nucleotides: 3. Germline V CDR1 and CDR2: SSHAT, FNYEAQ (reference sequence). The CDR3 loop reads CASSLVAGGSSYNEQFF. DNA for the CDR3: TGTGCCAGCAGCTTAGTAGCGGGGGGAAGCTCCTACAATGAGCAGTTCTTC. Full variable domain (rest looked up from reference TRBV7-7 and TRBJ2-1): GAGVSQSPRYKVTKRGQDVTLRCDPISSHATLYWYQQALGQGPEFLTYFNYEAQPDKSGLPSDRFSAERPEGSISTLTIQRTEQRDSAMYRCASSLVAGGSSYNEQFFGPGTRLTVL.

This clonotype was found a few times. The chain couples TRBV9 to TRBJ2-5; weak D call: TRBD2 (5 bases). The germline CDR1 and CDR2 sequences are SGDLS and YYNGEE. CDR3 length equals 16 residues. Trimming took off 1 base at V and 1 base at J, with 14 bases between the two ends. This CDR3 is CASSVSTRDPQETQYF. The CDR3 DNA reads TGTGCCAGCAGCGTATCAACTAGAGATCCCCAAGAGACCCAGTACTTC.

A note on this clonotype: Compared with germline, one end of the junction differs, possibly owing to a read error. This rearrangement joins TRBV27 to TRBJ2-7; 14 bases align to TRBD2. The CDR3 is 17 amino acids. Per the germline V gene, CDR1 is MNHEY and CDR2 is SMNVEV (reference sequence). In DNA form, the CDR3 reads TGTGCCAGCAGTCTAACCCCGGGACTAGCGGGAGTGGACGAGCAGTACTTT. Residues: CASSLTPGLAGVDEQYF.